This T cell receptor beta chain came from a study of T cell changes during pregnancy in multiple sclerosis. Measured with immunoSEQ multiplex PCR; TCRdb has only the in-frame clones, and not every one. Of about 60,000 clones detected, over 80% appear once; the ten largest clones hold about 0.76%. The length of the CDR3 is 18 residues. Germline V lookup: CDR1 ENHRY, CDR2 SYGVKD. V shed 4 bases and J 0 bases; nucleotides not matched to a gene: 11. The chain uses TRBV10-3 and TRBJ1-5; 8 bases align to TRBD1. The origin of this receptor is a female donor with multiple sclerosis, enrolled in a pregnancy study. Source: CD4+ T cells from peripheral blood mononuclear cells, taken in the first trimester of pregnancy. CDR3 in DNA: TGTGCCATCAGTGGGGGTACAGGGGGTGGCTATAGCAATCAGCCCCAGCATTTT. Residues: CAISGGTGGGYSNQPQHF.